This is a list of T cell receptor beta chains from one sample in a study of T cell repertoires in cytomegalovirus infection. Each CDR3 protein gets one entry after TCRdb re-called the reads with MiXCR. This sample has approximately 70,000 distinct CDR3 sequences; 20% to 25% occur once, and the top ten carry roughly two thirds. Their antigens are not known. Specimen: CD8+ T cells from cultured PBMCs, collected from culture after CMV antigen stimulation. The receptor source for this set is a human donor in good health (CMV status not recorded). Some clones in this sample may be carry-over from other donors' samples. Both conserved end residues are part of each CDR3. The order of the fields is clone size, J gene, V gene, CDR3 length, D gene, CDR3 DNA, CDR3 protein. The D gene is left open where the match is weak. Not every row has a clone size; where given, it reads once, few, many or a size class.

abundance: NA
j_gene: TRBJ1-2
v_gene: TRBV7-9
len: 17
d_gene: TRBD1
CDR3nt: TGTGCCAGCAGCTTAGGACGGGGGGCAGGGGGCGCAGGTGGCTACACCTTC
CDR3aa: CASSLGRGAGGAGGYTF

abundance: NA
j_gene: TRBJ2-7
v_gene: TRBV7-6
len: 15
d_gene: TRBD1
CDR3nt: TGTGCCAGCAGCACTGGACAGGGGGCAGTTTACGAGCAGTACTTC
CDR3aa: CASSTGQGAVYEQYF

abundance: few
j_gene: TRBJ1-1
v_gene: TRBV12-3/TRBV12-4
len: 15
d_gene: NA
CDR3nt: TGTGCCAGCAGTTTAAGGGTGGATCTATGGTTGCGGGCTTTCTTT
CDR3aa: CASSLRVDLWLRAFF

abundance: NA
j_gene: TRBJ2-7
v_gene: TRBV19
len: 16
d_gene: NA
CDR3nt: TGTGCCAGTAGTATAGATCATCCAGGGTCGGCCTACGAGCAGTACTTC
CDR3aa: CASSIDHPGSAYEQYF

abundance: NA
j_gene: TRBJ1-5
v_gene: TRBV25-1
len: 16
d_gene: NA
CDR3nt: TGTGCCAGCAGTGGTACAGGGAGGATGGGCAATCAGCCCCAGCATTTT
CDR3aa: CASSGTGRMGNQPQHF

abundance: few
j_gene: TRBJ2-7
v_gene: TRBV27
len: 15
d_gene: TRBD1
CDR3nt: TGTGCCAGCAGTTTCGGACAGGGGGCCCGTTACGAGCAGTACTTC
CDR3aa: CASSFGQGARYEQYF

abundance: medium-sized
j_gene: TRBJ1-5
v_gene: TRBV4-1
len: 14
d_gene: NA
CDR3nt: TGCGCCAGCAGCCAAGAGGGGGCGGATCAGCCCCAGCATTTT
CDR3aa: CASSQEGADQPQHF

abundance: few
j_gene: TRBJ1-5
v_gene: TRBV7-2
len: 14
d_gene: NA
CDR3nt: TGTGCCAGCAGCCCGTCTCGATTAAATCAGCCCCAGCATTTT
CDR3aa: CASSPSRLNQPQHF

abundance: NA
j_gene: TRBJ2-1
v_gene: TRBV11-2
len: 14
d_gene: TRBD2
CDR3nt: TGTGCCAGCAGCCCACTAGCGGGGGTCTATGAGCAGTTCTTC
CDR3aa: CASSPLAGVYEQFF

abundance: NA
j_gene: TRBJ1-2
v_gene: TRBV29-1
len: 13
d_gene: NA
CDR3nt: TGCAGCGTTGTACGTCCAGCTAACTATGGCTACACCTTC
CDR3aa: CSVVRPANYGYTF

abundance: few
j_gene: TRBJ2-3
v_gene: TRBV7-2
len: 15
d_gene: NA
CDR3nt: TGTGCCAGCAGCTTAGTGGAGGAGCGGACAGATACGCAGTATTTT
CDR3aa: CASSLVEERTDTQYF

abundance: once
j_gene: TRBJ2-3
v_gene: TRBV27
len: 17
d_gene: TRBD2
CDR3nt: TGTGCCAGCAGTTTACGGACTAGCGGGATTAAAACAGATACGCAGTATTTT
CDR3aa: CASSLRTSGIKTDTQYF

abundance: few
j_gene: TRBJ2-5
v_gene: TRBV7-6
len: 14
d_gene: TRBD2
CDR3nt: TGTGCCTCAGAATCGGGGGGGAGCCAAGAGACCCAGTACTTC
CDR3aa: CASESGGSQETQYF

abundance: few
j_gene: TRBJ2-3
v_gene: TRBV12-3/TRBV12-4
len: 15
d_gene: NA
CDR3nt: TGTGCCAGCAGTTTTGATGTCAGCCATACAGATACGCAGTATTTT
CDR3aa: CASSFDVSHTDTQYF